This T cell receptor beta chain was recorded in a study of OX40 agonist ivuxolimab in advanced cancers. Study overall: Dose-escalation patients suffered from hepatocellular carcinoma, melanoma, renal cell or head and neck cancer.

Measured with immunoSEQ multiplex PCR; TCRdb has only the in-frame clones, and not every one. The sample lists around 68,000 clones, about 85% seen once, with 0.6% to 0.85% in the top ten. This clone appeared a few times. The antigen is unknown. V was clipped by 6 bases and J by 5 bases; unmatched bases: 6. The CDR3 consists of 14 residues. Germline assignment: CDR1 MNHEY and CDR2 SVGAGI. General study findings and limits: CD8+ T cells (on average) carried more expanded clones than CD4+ T cells. The authors also found low normalized T-cell clonal expansion in some nonresponders.

Peripheral blood came from all dose cohorts at three timepoints. The chain employs TRBV6-5 and TRBJ1-4, with 7 positions matching TRBD1. This sample comprised CD4+ or CD8+ T cells sorted from blood, obtained in a trial of the OX40 agonist ivuxolimab. The receptor comes from an adult with an advanced solid tumor such as melanoma, head and neck, liver or kidney cancer. CDR3 amino acids: CASRSGQQNEKLFF. CDR3 coding DNA: TGTGCCAGCAGGTCGGGACAGCAGAATGAAAAACTGTTTTTT.